This T cell receptor (beta chain) comes out of a study of blood T cell repertoires in COVID-19. As for the study in general: Sample material is recorded as cDNA or gDNA derived from T cells, B-cell-depleted T cells, or PBMCs.

Data came from immunoSEQ multiplex PCR; TCRdb stores just in-frame clones and leaves some out. The table shows a few hundred thousand clones, with about 90% occurring only once. Those enrolled, adults aged 18 to 89 years, came from about two dozen US areas. Participants reported their clinical history, and cohort assignment relied on those reports. Either two negative PCRs, clearance, or symptom resolution qualified Cohort 3 donors as recovered. Trimming removed 3 bases from V and 5 bases from J; junction bases left unmatched: 7. The CDR3 contains 15 residues. CDR1 and CDR2 (germline): KGHDR, SFDVKD. The sample comprised PBMCs or T cells enriched from blood (not recorded which). This chain connects TRBV24-1 to TRBJ1-1; 8 bases match TRBD1. This TCR came from a young woman who had recovered from COVID-19. CDR3 residues: CATSDHRGGETEAFF. Written as DNA, the CDR3 is TGTGCCACCAGTGATCACAGGGGGGGAGAGACTGAAGCTTTCTTT.